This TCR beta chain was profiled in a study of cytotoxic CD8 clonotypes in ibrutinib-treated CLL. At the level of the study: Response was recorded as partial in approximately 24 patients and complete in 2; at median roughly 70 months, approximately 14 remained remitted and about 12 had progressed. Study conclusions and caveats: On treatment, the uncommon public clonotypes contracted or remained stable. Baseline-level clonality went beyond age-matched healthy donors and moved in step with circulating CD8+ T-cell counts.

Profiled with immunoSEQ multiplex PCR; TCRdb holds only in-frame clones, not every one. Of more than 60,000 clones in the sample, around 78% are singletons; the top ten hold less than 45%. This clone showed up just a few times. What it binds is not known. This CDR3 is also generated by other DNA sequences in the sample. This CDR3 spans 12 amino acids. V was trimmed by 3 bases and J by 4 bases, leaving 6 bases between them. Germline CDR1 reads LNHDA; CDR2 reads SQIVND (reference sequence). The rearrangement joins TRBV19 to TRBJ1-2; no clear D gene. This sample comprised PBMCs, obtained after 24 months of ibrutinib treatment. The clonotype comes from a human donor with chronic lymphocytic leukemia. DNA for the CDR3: TGTGCCAGTAGTATCAGTGTCTATGGCTACACCTTC. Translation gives CASSISVYGYTF.